This T cell receptor beta chain is drawn from a study of cytomegalovirus exposure and HLA in healthy donors. Study findings and constraints: Listed as cytomegalovirus-associated were 170 or so TCR beta chains. There were some public TCRs occurring in many donors, but most TCR sequences were rare. There were a few CMV-associated chains whose specificity for CMV antigens was confirmed in vitro.

About this clone itself: Its antigen is still unknown.

The length of the CDR3 is 18 residues. Trimming shortened V by 6 bases and J by 3 bases, and 25 bases separated the two germline ends. CDR1 and CDR2 from the germline V gene are SGHRS and YFSETQ. The repertoire was sequenced with immunoSEQ multiplex PCR; TCRdb's copy has only in-frame clones and lacks some. The profile covers about 300,000 clones, with more than 75% appearing a single time and about 0.86% taken by the ten largest. The sample comprised PBMCs. This chain connects TRBV5-1 to TRBJ2-1; possibly TRBD2 for D (5 bases). The clonotype originates from a woman between 18 and 29 years old in good health and CMV-seronegative. The CDR3 reads CASTGLAAGERGYNEQFF. CDR3 DNA: TGCGCCAGCACGGGCTTGGCAGCTGGGGAGAGAGGCTACAATGAGCAGTTCTTC.